This T cell receptor (beta chain) was obtained from a study of blood T cell repertoires in COVID-19 (dated by TCRdb to the early 2020s). Regarding the complete study: The collaborator samples originated in the United States, Italy and Spain and spanned the acute and convalescent phases of COVID-19. The prospective study material was composed of cDNA or gDNA derived from T cells, B-cell-depleted T cells, or PBMCs. Deeply sampled blood TCRbeta repertoires from subjects exposed to, actively infected with, or recovered from COVID-19 were included in the dataset. The repertoires were made available in a free public database intended to serve as a resource for research on the immune response to SARS-CoV-2. The samples were drawn from two sources: the first 160 participants of the ongoing ImmuneRACE study, and over 950 subjects contributed by 6 global collaborators. A de-identified subject ID, COVID-19 status, age in years and sex were almost always included in the sample metadata. HLA class I and class II types, where available, came from metadata supplied by the sample provider rather than from assay-based typing. Study-wide conclusions, independent of this receptor: The amount of clinical and demographic metadata varied by source and participant and was provided uncurated.

Between the V and J ends, shortened by 2 bases and 14 bases respectively, the junction contains 14 bases. Reading from cysteine to phenylalanine, the CDR3 counts 13 amino acids. Of the read, only the CDR3 DNA is kept; its 39 bases are in frame from base 1. In the germline V gene, CDR1 corresponds to SGDLS and CDR2 to YYNGEE. The immunoSEQ Assay, a bias-controlled multiplex PCR, was used to amplify TCRbeta CDR3 regions from genomic DNA. For the original study's pipeline: Nucleated cell counts per sample were estimated from amplification of reference gene primers within the assay. To quantify the absolute abundance of each unique TCRbeta CDR3 rearrangement, sequence reads were collapsed and filtered. Productive Simpson clonality was computed per sample as the square root of Simpson's diversity index over productive rearrangements. Sourced from immuneACCESS, this table was stored by TCRdb with only in-frame sequences that have V and J called. A share of the clones is absent; for the studies checked, an unresolved V gene accounts for under half, and the remainder has no known explanation. For V, J and clone size, that table is used; D and trimming come from the DNA. Here the sample has about 150,000 clones; approximately 90% occur a single time. More than 1% of the sample lies in the top ten.

In the prospective study, participants were about 18 to 95 years old, resided in about two dozen geographic areas of the United States, and were enrolled through a virtual design. In the prospective study, cohorts were assigned on the basis of participant-reported clinical history obtained from a screening survey and a study questionnaire. Each participant in the prospective study had whole blood, serum and a nasopharyngeal or oropharyngeal swab collected by mobile phlebotomists. Over a roughly 2-month period, participants in the prospective study had the option of providing additional blood draws and questionnaires. Prospective study blood samples were shipped either frozen or at room temperature before DNA extraction. Notes on this clone: Its antigen has not been determined. The sample holds no much larger clone one base away, and base qualities are not on file.

This TCR derives from a woman aged 25 to 45 with acute COVID-19. The V gene is TRBV9 and the J gene is TRBJ1-6, and perhaps TRBD1 as D gene, on 5 matching bases. The sample comprised PBMCs or T cells enriched from blood (not recorded which). The CDR3 sequence is CASSVEGSSALHF. In nucleotide form, the sequence is TGTGCCAGCAGCGTGGAGGGGTCTTCCGCCCTCCACTTT.